The next 16 T cell receptor beta chains were all read from a single sample in a study of T cell clonality in common variable immunodeficiency. Study-wide points: Fewer deletions and N-nucleotide insertions were reportedly seen in common variable immunodeficiency TCR beta sequences.

Clones were read by immunoSEQ multiplex PCR, and TCRdb kept only the in-frame ones, dropping some. The repertoire has 25,000 to 35,000 clones, none seen only once; the ten largest take under 3.5%. What these receptors recognize is not known. The sequencing input was peripheral blood mononuclear cells. These receptors originate from a human donor with common variable immunodeficiency.

This clone was counted many times. The CDR3 end lies 3 residues beyond the end of the read and is filled in from the germline J gene. The chain uses TRBV5-6 and TRBJ2-7; TRBD1 agrees at 10 bases. Germline V gene data show CDR1 as SGHDT and CDR2 as YYEEEE. Trimming at V came to 0 bases and at J to 5 bases, leaving 2 bases not matched to a gene. The CDR3 length is 14 residues. Here the CDR3 reads CASSLGQGANEQYF. The CDR3 bases that were read are TGTGCCAGCAGCTTGGGACAGGGGGCGAACGAG. Complete variable domain (other parts from reference TRBV5-6 and TRBJ2-7): DAGVTQSPTHLIKTRGQQVTLRCSPKSGHDTVSWYQQALGQGPQFIFQYYEEEERQRGNFPDRFSGHQFPNYSSELNVNALLLGDSALYLCASSLGQGANEQYFGPGTRLTVT.

CDR3 DNA, as far as it was read: TGTGCCAGTAGTATAGAGCCTAGTTCTTCCTTTAATGAG. Protein: CASSIEPSSSFNE. The complete CDR3 sequence is CASSIEPSSSFNEQFF. The rearrangement joins TRBV19 to TRBJ2-1; D ambiguous. The read stops 3 residues short of the end of the CDR3; the missing end is completed from the germline J gene. The CDR3 is 16 residues long. Trimming cost V 0 bases and J 7 bases, with 16 bases left between them. The V gene's germline CDR1 is LNHDA and CDR2 SQIVND (reference sequence).

There are a few counts of this clone. The read gets to within 3 residues of the CDR3 end, and the germline J gene fills in the rest. The chain employs TRBV7-9 and TRBJ2-7, with D uncertain. With 0 bases removed from V and 5 bases from J, the gap between germline ends came to 5 bases. Germline assignment: CDR1 SEHNR and CDR2 FQNEAQ (reference sequence). This CDR3 has 12 residues. The CDR3 bases that were read are TGTGCCAGCAGCTTAGCTGTCGACGAG. Residues: CASSLAVDE. The whole CDR3 sequence reads CASSLAVDEQYF.

This clone was observed a handful of times. The CDR3 end is not reached by the read, which stops 3 residues before it; the germline J gene fills it in. The chain couples TRBV10-3 to TRBJ2-7; 7 positions agree with TRBD1. The germline gives CDR1 ENHRY, CDR2 SYGVKD. The CDR3 sequence is 14 residues long. J lost 0 bases, V lost 8 bases, and 7 bases had no gene match. This CDR3 reads CAIQGTASSYEQYF. CDR3 bases read: TGTGCCATCCAGGGGACAGCGAGCTCCTACGAG.

This clone was seen more than once but under ten times. From the germline J gene comes the end of the CDR3, since the read stops 3 residues before it. This sequence joins TRBV19 and TRBJ2-7, with a weak D call TRBD1 (6 bases). Germline V gene lookup returns CDR1 LNHDA and CDR2 SQIVND (reference sequence). Trimming left V 4 bases short and J 3 bases short, with 10 bases between. The CDR3 extends over 13 amino acids. The CDR3 protein is CASSTTGLYEQYF. CDR3 DNA, as far as it was read: TGTGCCAGTAGTACAACAGGGCTCTACGAG.

This clone was detected many times. The CDR3 end is not reached by the read, which stops 3 residues before it; the germline J gene fills it in. V usage is TRBV20-1 and J usage is TRBJ2-2, with TRBD2 as a possible D gene (6 bases). From germline, CDR1 is DFQATT and CDR2 SNEGSKA (reference sequence). The CDR3 is 14 amino acids. V was cut by 2 bases and J by 0 bases, with 7 bases left in between. The CDR3 region is CSARTGANTGELFF. The sequenced CDR3 bases are TGCAGTGCTAGAACGGGGGCGAACACCGGGGAG.

This clone was observed a few times. The read terminates 3 residues ahead of where the CDR3 ends, so the germline J gene completes it. The V call is TRBV19, the J call TRBJ2-1, with D possibly matching TRBD2 (6 bases). Germline lookup yields CDR1 LNHDA and CDR2 SQIVND (reference sequence). The CDR3 runs to 13 residues. The V gene lost 5 bases and the J gene lost 7 bases, with 12 bases spanning the gap. The CDR3 here is CASSSEGRNEQFF. The CDR3 bases that were read are TGTGCCAGTAGTTCGGAGGGCAGGAATGAG.

This clone was recorded many times. Coverage ceases 3 residues before the CDR3 finishes, and the germline J gene fills in the end. This rearrangement joins TRBV10-3 to TRBJ2-5; D might be TRBD2 (6 bases). Germline V gene data show CDR1 as ENHRY and CDR2 as SYGVKD. V was shortened by 2 bases and J by 4 bases, with 20 bases between the two germline ends. The CDR3 contains 17 residues. CDR3 region: CAISEGTSSRGRETQYF. Partial CDR3 DNA: TGTGCCATCAGTGAGGGAACCTCATCCCGGGGGAGAGAGACC.

This clone occurred many times. Read coverage stops 3 residues before the CDR3 terminus; the germline J gene supplies the remainder. This sequence joins TRBV6-2 or TRBV6-3 and TRBJ1-2, with TRBD1 matching 10 bases. The CDR3 spans 16 residues. Per the germline V gene, CDR1 is MNHEY and CDR2 is SVGEGT. Germline trimming cut 5 bases from V and 1 base from J; bases unmatched to any gene: 7. CDR3 in amino acids: CASSEAGTGDNYGYTF. CDR3 DNA, as far as it was read: TGTGCCAGCAGTGAGGCTGGGACAGGGGATAACTATGGC.

On this clone: The read gets to within 3 residues of the CDR3 end, and the germline J gene fills in the rest. V gene TRBV7-3 combines with J gene TRBJ2-5; 12 nucleotides align to TRBD2. V shed 5 bases, J shed 5 bases, and the junction held 6 bases outside the gene matches. The CDR3 is 15 amino acids. Germline CDR1 reads SGHTA; CDR2 reads FQGTGA. The CDR3 spells CASSLTSGSGETQYF. CDR3 DNA, as far as it was read: TGTGCCAGCAGCCTGACTAGCGGGAGCGGGGAGACC.

This clone was counted at least ten times. With the read ending 3 residues before the CDR3 end, the germline J gene is used to fill in that end. This chain joins TRBV19 and TRBJ2-3; 10 bases agree with TRBD1. Germline lookup yields CDR1 LNHDA and CDR2 SQIVND (reference sequence). V was clipped by 4 bases and J by 3 bases; unmatched bases: 16. This CDR3 spans 19 amino acids. The DNA read from the CDR3 is TGTGCCAGTAGTAAAGCACGCGCCGGGGGACAGGGGAGGACAGATACG. This codes for CASSKARAGGQGRTDT. The complete CDR3 protein is CASSKARAGGQGRTDTQYF.

This clone was seen at least ten times. The sequenced CDR3 bases are TGTGCCAGTAGTAACAGGGTGGGCACAGATACG. Translation gives CASSNRVGTDT. The CDR3 in its entirety is CASSNRVGTDTQYF. V usage is TRBV19 and J usage is TRBJ2-3; tentative D call: TRBD1 (6 bases). Sequencing ends 3 residues short of the CDR3 end; the germline J gene provides the rest. The germline V gene encodes CDR1 LNHDA and CDR2 SQIVND (reference sequence). Trimming removed 4 bases from V and 1 base from J, with 9 bases in between. CDR3 length: 14 amino acids.

This clone has ten or more counts. The read ends 3 residues shy of where the CDR3 ends; the end is completed using the germline J gene. J is TRBJ2-6 and V is TRBV18, with D perhaps matching TRBD1 (5 bases). The germline gives CDR1 KGHSH, CDR2 LQKENI. CDR3 length equals 17 residues. Trimming pared 1 base from V and 0 bases from J, leaving 10 bases between. The CDR3 protein is CASSPQDSRSGANVLTF. The CDR3 DNA, read in part, is TGTGCCAGCTCACCACAAGACAGCCGCTCTGGGGCCAACGTC.

Of note for this clone: The CDR3 is cut off 3 residues early in the read; its end comes from the germline J gene. The genes are TRBV5-1 and TRBJ2-1; D possibly corresponds to TRBD2 (6 bases). Germline CDR1 SGHRS, CDR2 YFSETQ. The CDR3 extends over 15 amino acids. Deletions cut 6 bases from V and 4 bases from J, with 17 bases between. CDR3 residues: CASTQSGQAYNEQFF. The CDR3 DNA, read in part, is TGCGCCAGCACCCAGAGCGGGCAGGCGTACAATGAG.

On this clone itself: The observed sequence ends 3 residues before the CDR3 terminus, with the missing tail filled in from the germline J gene. The chain couples TRBV6-1 to TRBJ2-7; 11 bases fit TRBD1. Germline V lookup: CDR1 MNHNS, CDR2 SASEGT. The CDR3 is 14 residues long. V lost 3 bases and J lost 4; bases outside the gene matches: 2. The CDR3 bases that were read are TGTGCCAGCAGTGACGGACAGGGGGCTTACGAG. Translation gives CASSDGQGAYE. The entire CDR3 is CASSDGQGAYEQYF.

The sample holds a few counts of this clone. The missing CDR3 end, 3 residues past where the read stops, is filled in from the germline J gene. The rearrangement joins TRBV2 to TRBJ1-2; 8 bases are shared with TRBD1. The CDR3 runs 14 residues. J gave up 5 bases and V 4 bases, and 6 bases lay outside the gene matches. Germline loops: CDR1 SNHLY, CDR2 FYNNEI. The DNA read from the CDR3 is TGTGCCAGCAGTGTTCGACAGGGGAGGTATGGC. It is translated as CASSVRQGRYG. Given in full, the CDR3 is CASSVRQGRYGYTF.